These 18 T cell receptor beta chains were sequenced from one sample in a study of tumor and adjacent non-tumor tissue in lung cancer. TCRbeta libraries were built with three rounds of nested PCR, modified from ARM-PCR. A single record per CDR3 protein comes from TCRdb applying MiXCR to the multiplex PCR reads. Of tens of thousands of distinct CDR3 sequences listed, 72% are singletons. The template was RNA from unsorted bulk tissue. Sequencing was done on a sample of lung tumor tissue. The receptors were sampled from a woman aged 40 to 50 with non-small cell lung cancer.

In regard to this clonotype: A read error may produce the germline difference seen at one junction end. The chain links TRBV11-2 to TRBJ1-2; a weak D match, TRBD1 (5 bases). The CDR3 sequence is 13 residues long. CDR1 and CDR2 from the germline V gene are SGHAT and FQNNGV. Here the CDR3 reads CASIPIRERGYIF. CDR3 DNA sequence: TGTGCCAGCATCCCCATCAGGGAGAGGGGCTACATCTTC. The complete variable domain, with remaining parts taken from reference TRBV11-2 and TRBJ1-2, reads EAGVAQSPRYKIIEKRQSVAFWCNPISGHATLYWYQQILGQGPKLLIQFQNNGVVDDSQLPKDRFSAERLKGVDSTLKIQPAKLEDSAVYLCASIPIRERGYIFGSGTRLTVV.

This clonotype was recorded at least ten times. The gene calls are TRBV6-6 and TRBJ1-4, with TRBD1 matching 12 bases. This CDR3 contains 21 residues. Germline CDR1 MNHNY, CDR2 SVGAGI (reference sequence). After removal of 6 bases from V and 5 bases from J, the junction contained 22 bases not matched to a gene. The CDR3 loop is CASSSQSFTGTGGGLNEKLFF. The CDR3, as DNA: TGTGCCAGCAGCTCCCAGTCGTTCACCGGGACAGGGGGCGGATTGAATGAAAAACTGTTTTTT.

The rearrangement links TRBV6-5 to TRBJ1-1; a weak D match, TRBD1 (5 bases). Germline-derived CDR1 and CDR2 are MNHEY and SVGAGI. The CDR3 length is 12 residues. Trimming left V 8 bases short and J 6 bases short, with 13 bases between. As DNA, the CDR3 is TGTGCCAGCGGCAACGGGGGGTCTGAAGCTTTCTTT. It codes for CASGNGGSEAFF.

This clonotype was detected a few times. Being one base from a much bigger clone, this may be a read error. The chain uses TRBV5-8 and TRBJ2-2, with TRBD2 matching over 8 bases. CDR3 length equals 17 residues. Germline lookup yields CDR1 SGHTS and CDR2 YDEGEE. Trimming at V came to 2 bases and at J to 1 base, leaving 7 bases not matched to a gene. The CDR3 nucleotides are TGTGCCAGCAGCTTCTGGAGCGGGGGCCAGAACACCGGGGAGCTGTTTTTT. Translated, it gives CASSFWSGGQNTGELFF.

The rearrangement links TRBV20-1 to TRBJ1-5, with 7 bases matching TRBD1. V was pared by 3 bases and J by 13 bases, with 18 bases of the junction left unmatched. This CDR3 region has 15 residues. Germline V gene lookup returns CDR1 DFQATT and CDR2 SNEGSKA (reference sequence). As DNA, the CDR3 is TGCAGTGCTAGGACAGGGACGTATAGCAATCAGGCTCAGCATTTT. This translates into CSARTGTYSNQAQHF.

This clonotype was detected a few times. A much bigger clone sits one base away, suggesting this may be a read error. The chain carries TRBV20-1 and TRBJ1-4, with D hard to call. CDR1 DFQATT and CDR2 SNEGSKA come from the germline V gene (reference sequence). Deletions cut 1 base from V and 8 bases from J, with 17 bases between. This CDR3 has 15 residues. The CDR3: CSARAFGIAAEKLFF. The CDR3 nucleotides read TGCAGTGCTAGAGCCTTCGGGATAGCAGCAGAAAAACTGTTTTTT.

Note on this clonotype: Mismatch with germline at one junction end may stem from a read error. This chain joins TRBV29-1 and TRBJ2-4; 11 nucleotides line up with TRBD2. CDR3 size: 18 residues. CDR1 and CDR2 (germline): SQVTM, ANQGSEA. CDR3 in amino acids: CSVEDVSGGVVGKNIRYF. CDR3 nucleotide sequence: TGTAGCGTTGAAGATGTTAGCGGGGGGGTGGTAGGCAAAAACATTCGGTACTTC.

As regards this clonotype: Germline is not matched at one junction end, which may reflect a read error. V usage is TRBV6-1 and J usage is TRBJ2-1; 8 bases fit TRBD1. This CDR3 is built from 14 residues. The germline V gene encodes CDR1 MNHNS and CDR2 SASEGT. CDR3 loop: CACSEGQEYNEQFF. In DNA, the CDR3 is TGTGCCTGCAGTGAGGGACAGGAGTACAATGAGCAGTTCTTC.

The chain has TRBV12-3 or TRBV12-4 and TRBJ2-6; D is tentatively TRBD1 or TRBD2 (5 bases each). Trimming pared 4 bases from V and 0 bases from J, leaving 19 bases between. This CDR3 is built from 19 residues. The chain's CDR3 is CASSYGRQWDNSGANVLTF. The CDR3 nucleotides read TGTGCCAGCAGTTATGGGAGACAGTGGGATAACTCTGGGGCCAACGTCCTGACTTTC.

Worth noting for this clonotype: This clone may be a read error of a much larger clone one base away. V and J are TRBV6-2 or TRBV6-3 and TRBJ2-2; D not resolved. This CDR3 comprises 12 residues. Germline assignment: CDR1 MNHEY and CDR2 SVGEGT. The CDR3 here is CVSSYQAGELFF. CDR3 in DNA: TGTGTCAGCAGTTACCAGGCCGGGGAGCTGTTTTTT.

The chain combines TRBV10-1 with TRBJ2-2, with no clear D. The CDR3 extends over 14 amino acids. V was pared by 2 bases and J by 9 bases, with 13 bases between. Germline V lookup: CDR1 WNHNN, CDR2 SYGVQD (reference sequence). The CDR3: CASSERMETRELFF. CDR3 nucleotides: TGCGCCAGCAGTGAGAGGATGGAAACCCGGGAGCTGTTTTTT.

The V gene is TRBV6-6, the J gene TRBJ2-3; D perhaps matches TRBD2 (6 bases). V gave up 11 bases and J gave up 12 bases, with 33 bases separating them. This CDR3 has 16 residues. CDR1 and CDR2 from the germline V gene are MNHNY and SVGAGI (reference sequence). The CDR3 is CAAYSRDGGGTDAQYF. In nucleotides, the CDR3 is TGTGCCGCCTACTCGCGGGATGGGGGTGGCACAGATGCCCAGTATTTT.

Turning to this clonotype: With a much larger clone just one base away, this may be a read error. The chain carries TRBV20-1 and TRBJ1-2; TRBD1 aligns across 8 bases. Germline V CDR1 and CDR2: DFQATT, SNEGSKA (reference sequence). The CDR3 is made up of 18 amino acids. CDR3 region: CIALGQASDTPVYYGYTF. CDR3 DNA: TGCATTGCCCTGGGACAGGCCAGCGATACGCCTGTCTACTATGGCTACACCTTC.

On this clonotype itself: As the CDR3 is not closed by the conserved phenylalanine or tryptophan, this likely results from a read error. This chain joins TRBV11-2 and TRBJ2-5, with D hard to call. V shed 3 bases and J shed 2 bases, with 10 bases lying between them. The CDR3 has 14 residues. Germline V gives CDR1 SGHAT, CDR2 FQNNGV. The CDR3 nucleotides read TGTGCCAGCAGCTTTATTGAGCTGCAAGAGACCCAGTACTCC. It specifies CASSFIELQETQYS.

This clonotype appeared a single time. The junction departs from germline at one end; a sequencing error may be responsible. The chain employs TRBV5-1 and TRBJ2-2, with a weak D call TRBD2 (5 bases). The CDR3 covers 14 residues. Germline loops: CDR1 SGHRS, CDR2 YFSETQ. CDR3 sequence (DNA): TGCGCCAGCAGCTTGCGGTATGAGACCGGGAAGCTGTTTTTT. It translates to CASSLRYETGKLFF.

For this clonotype: Because it lacks the conserved phenylalanine or tryptophan at the end, this CDR3 is likely a read error. The V call is TRBV20-1, the J call TRBJ2-5; D not certain. Germline assignment: CDR1 DFQATT and CDR2 SNEGSKA (reference sequence). Trimming took 5 bases from V and 0 from J, leaving 19 bases between them. CDR3 size: 16 residues. The CDR3: CSAEPLQVAYQETQYS. Here the CDR3 DNA reads TGCAGTGCTGAGCCCCTTCAGGTGGCGTACCAAGAGACCCAGTACTCC.

V usage is TRBV11-3 and J usage is TRBJ2-7; D perhaps matches TRBD1 (6 bases). V gave up 7 bases and J gave up 9 bases, with 22 bases separating them. This CDR3 spans 14 amino acids. Germline values: CDR1 SGHNT, CDR2 YENEEA. The CDR3 loop reads CASIPGTGSGVQYF. The CDR3 nucleotides read TGTGCCAGCATTCCGGGAACAGGGAGCGGCGTGCAGTACTTC.

On this clonotype: The junction differs from germline at one of its ends, possibly a read error. The rearrangement links TRBV11-2 to TRBJ2-7; D is unresolved. This CDR3 is built from 15 residues. Germline V gives CDR1 SGHAT, CDR2 FQNNGV. The CDR3: CASSLDCQRSYEQYF. DNA for the CDR3: TGTGCCAGCAGCTTAGATTGCCAGAGGTCCTACGAGCAGTATTTC.